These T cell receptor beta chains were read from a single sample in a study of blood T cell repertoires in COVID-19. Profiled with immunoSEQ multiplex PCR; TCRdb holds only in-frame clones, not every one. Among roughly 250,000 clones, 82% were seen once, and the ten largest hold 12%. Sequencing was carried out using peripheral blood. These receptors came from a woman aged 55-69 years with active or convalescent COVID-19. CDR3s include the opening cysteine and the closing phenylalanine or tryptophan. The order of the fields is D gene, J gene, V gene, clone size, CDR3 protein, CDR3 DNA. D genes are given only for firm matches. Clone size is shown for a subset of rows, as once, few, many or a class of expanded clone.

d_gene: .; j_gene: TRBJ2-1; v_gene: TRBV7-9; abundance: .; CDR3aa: CASSLSAGHNEQFF; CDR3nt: TGTGCCAGCAGCTTATCGGCGGGGCACAATGAGCAGTTCTTC
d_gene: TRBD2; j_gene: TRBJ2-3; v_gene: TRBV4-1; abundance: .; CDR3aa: CASSQLLGLAQTDTQYF; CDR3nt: TGCGCCAGCAGCCAACTTCTGGGACTAGCGCAAACAGATACGCAGTATTTT
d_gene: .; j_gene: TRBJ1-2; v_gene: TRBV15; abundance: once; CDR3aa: CATSRERGTNYGYTF; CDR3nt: TGTGCCACCAGCAGAGAGCGAGGAACTAACTATGGCTACACCTTC
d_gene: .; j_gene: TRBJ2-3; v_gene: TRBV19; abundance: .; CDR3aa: CASSRGVTHTDTQYF; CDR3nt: TGTGCCAGTAGTAGGGGGGTCACTCACACAGATACGCAGTATTTT
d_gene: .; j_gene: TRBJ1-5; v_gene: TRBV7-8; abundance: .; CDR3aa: CASSLLLGGGQPQHF; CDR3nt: TGTGCCAGCAGCCTCCTCCTGGGAGGTGGGCAGCCCCAGCATTTT
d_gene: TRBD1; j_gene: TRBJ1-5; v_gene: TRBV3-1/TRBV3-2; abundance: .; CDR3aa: CASSREGAPGEPQHF; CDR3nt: TGTGCCAGCAGTCGCGAGGGGGCCCCAGGAGAGCCCCAGCATTTT
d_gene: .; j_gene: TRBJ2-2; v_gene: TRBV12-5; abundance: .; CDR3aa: CASGPGYGKGELFF; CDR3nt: TGTGCTAGTGGTCCAGGGTATGGGAAGGGGGAGCTGTTTTTT
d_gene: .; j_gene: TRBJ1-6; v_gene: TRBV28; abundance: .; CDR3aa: CASSSRGGDNSPLHF; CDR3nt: TGTGCCAGCAGCTCCCGTGGGGGGGATAATTCACCCCTCCACTTT
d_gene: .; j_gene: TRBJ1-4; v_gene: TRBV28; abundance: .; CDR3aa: CASRVYDGVGDEKLFF; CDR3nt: TGTGCCAGCCGAGTTTACGACGGGGTTGGGGATGAAAAACTGTTTTTT
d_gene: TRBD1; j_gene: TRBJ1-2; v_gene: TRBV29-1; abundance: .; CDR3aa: CSIYTGQGYSYGYTF; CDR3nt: TGCAGCATTTATACGGGACAGGGGTATTCCTATGGCTACACCTTC
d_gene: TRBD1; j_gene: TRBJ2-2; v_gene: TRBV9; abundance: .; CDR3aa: CASSPLTGQGSYGELFF; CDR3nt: TGTGCCAGCAGCCCTTTGACGGGACAGGGGTCCTACGGGGAGCTGTTTTTT
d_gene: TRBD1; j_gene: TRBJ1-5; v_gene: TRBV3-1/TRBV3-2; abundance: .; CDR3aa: CASSVEGARQPQHF; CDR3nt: TGTGCCAGCAGCGTCGAGGGGGCTCGGCAGCCCCAGCATTTT
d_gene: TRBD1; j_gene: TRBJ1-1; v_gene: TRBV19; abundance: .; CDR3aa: CASRPNRGPAGAFF; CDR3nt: TGTGCCAGTAGACCAAACAGGGGCCCCGCGGGAGCTTTCTTT
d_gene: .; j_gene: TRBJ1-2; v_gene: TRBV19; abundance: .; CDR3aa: CASKGSGWGIYGYTF; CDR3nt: TGTGCCAGTAAGGGGTCTGGTTGGGGAATTTATGGCTACACCTTC
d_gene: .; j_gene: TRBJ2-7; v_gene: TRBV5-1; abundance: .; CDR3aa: CASSPRGKSSYEQYF; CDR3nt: TGCGCCAGCAGCCCCCGAGGTAAATCCTCCTACGAGCAGTACTTC
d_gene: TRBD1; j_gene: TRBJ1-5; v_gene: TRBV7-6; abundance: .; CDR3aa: CASSTGTVNSNQPQHF; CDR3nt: TGTGCCAGCTCGACCGGGACAGTGAATAGCAATCAGCCCCAGCATTTT
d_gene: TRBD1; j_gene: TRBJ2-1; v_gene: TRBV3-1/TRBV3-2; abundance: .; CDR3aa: CASSQESLTGNNEQFF; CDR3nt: TGTGCCAGCAGCCAAGAATCCCTGACAGGGAACAATGAGCAGTTCTTC
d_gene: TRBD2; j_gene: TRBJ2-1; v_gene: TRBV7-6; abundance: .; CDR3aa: CASSLRLAGVYNEQFF; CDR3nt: TGTGCCAGCAGCTTACGACTAGCGGGAGTCTACAATGAGCAGTTCTTC
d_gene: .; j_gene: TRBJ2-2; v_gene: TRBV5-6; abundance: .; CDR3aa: CASSLRGSGTGELFF; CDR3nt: TGTGCCAGCAGCTTGAGGGGGAGTGGCACCGGGGAGCTGTTTTTT
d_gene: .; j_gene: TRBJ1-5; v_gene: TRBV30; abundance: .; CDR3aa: CAWSPGQTNQPQHF; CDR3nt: TGTGCCTGGAGTCCGGGACAAACAAATCAGCCCCAGCATTTT
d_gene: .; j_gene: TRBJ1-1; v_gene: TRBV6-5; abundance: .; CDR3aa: CASSYSTSLAGTEAFF; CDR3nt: TGTGCCAGCAGTTACTCGACCAGCCTGGCGGGTACTGAAGCTTTCTTT
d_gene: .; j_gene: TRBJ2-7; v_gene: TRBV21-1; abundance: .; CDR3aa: CASNRRRGLNEQYF; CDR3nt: TGTGCCAGCAACCGTCGCAGGGGGCTAAACGAGCAGTACTTC